The 23 T cell receptor beta chains in this list originate from one sample, sequenced in a study of shared clonotypes between healthy human individuals. The data were produced by immunoSEQ multiplex PCR, yet TCRdb's version contains in-frame clones alone and is incomplete. The table shows 2 million or so clones, with around 95% occurring only once. The sample was naive CD4+ T cells sorted from blood. As for subset: CD45RA+ positively selected. Source of these receptors: a man younger than 35 in good health.

The rearrangement joins TRBV7-8 to TRBJ1-5; tentatively, D is TRBD1 (6 bases). Trimming took 4 bases from V and 6 from J, leaving 16 bases between them. Germline CDR1 SGHVS, CDR2 FQNEAQ. CDR3 length: 15 amino acids. In nucleotides, the CDR3 is TGTGCCAGCAGCTCCACGACAGGACGGGGTCAGCCCCAGCATTTT. Its protein is CASSSTTGRGQPQHF.

The rearrangement joins TRBV6-5 to TRBJ1-6, with 7 bases fitting TRBD1. CDR3 length: 16 amino acids. Germline V gene sequence: CDR1 MNHEY, CDR2 SVGAGI. Unmatched junction bases numbered 8, after V lost 2 bases and J lost 7 bases. CDR3 sequence: CASSYLTTGRNSPLHF. In DNA form, the CDR3 reads TGTGCCAGCAGTTACCTAACGACAGGGCGGAATTCACCCCTCCACTTT.

The chain uses TRBV27 and TRBJ2-2; a possible D gene is TRBD1 (6 bases). The CDR3 covers 15 residues. The germline CDR1 and CDR2 sequences are MNHEY and SMNVEV (reference sequence). The V end lost 0 bases, the J end lost 4 bases, and 9 bases lay between the germline ends. The CDR3 coding sequence is TGTGCCAGCAGTTTATCGTGGGGGCGCACCGGGGAGCTGTTTTTT. It specifies CASSLSWGRTGELFF.

The chain links TRBV5-1 to TRBJ1-1, with 8 bases matching TRBD1. V shed 3 bases and J 2 bases; nucleotides not matched to a gene: 9. CDR3 length equals 16 residues. In germline, CDR1 is SGHRS, CDR2 YFSETQ. DNA for the CDR3: TGCGCCAGCAGCTCGGGGACAGGAATCGGAAACACTGAAGCTTTCTTT. Encoded protein: CASSSGTGIGNTEAFF.

This chain connects TRBV19 to TRBJ1-2; 8 bases fit TRBD1. V lost 7 bases and J lost 4; bases outside the gene matches: 5. Germline lookup yields CDR1 LNHDA and CDR2 SQIVND (reference sequence). The CDR3 loop spans 13 amino acids. CDR3 sequence reads: CASTPDRGYGYTF. The CDR3 DNA sequence: TGTGCCAGTACCCCCGACAGGGGCTATGGCTACACCTTC.

This chain connects TRBV19 to TRBJ2-7, with TRBD1 as a possible D gene (6 bases). This CDR3 has 14 amino acids. The ends were cut back, 4 bases at V and 3 bases at J, with 13 bases in the middle. Germline V gene data show CDR1 as LNHDA and CDR2 as SQIVND (reference sequence). The CDR3 reads CASSTSGQFYEQYF. The CDR3 DNA reads as TGTGCCAGTAGTACCTCGGGACAATTCTACGAGCAGTACTTC.

This clone is a singleton in its sample. The chain is built from TRBV4-1 and TRBJ2-1; 8 bases are shared with TRBD1. Germline V CDR1 and CDR2: MGHRA, YSYEKL. The CDR3 has 13 amino acids. With 6 bases clipped from V and 6 bases from J, the junction kept 4 bases outside the gene matches. The DNA of the CDR3 is TGCGCCAGCAGGGGGACAGGATCCAATGAGCAGTTCTTC. The encoded protein is CASRGTGSNEQFF.

The chain recombines TRBV27 with TRBJ2-1; 9 bases fit TRBD2. Losses at the gene ends were 3 bases for V and 4 bases for J; bases not matched to a gene: 4. There are 15 residues in the CDR3. CDR1 is MNHEY and CDR2 is SMNVEV in the germline V gene (reference sequence). CDR3 nucleotide sequence: TGTGCCAGCAGTTTGGAGCGGGAGGCGTACAATGAGCAGTTCTTC. Its translation: CASSLEREAYNEQFF.

The chain is built from TRBV19 and TRBJ2-2; 8 positions match TRBD2. Per the germline V gene, CDR1 is LNHDA and CDR2 is SQIVND (reference sequence). CDR3 size: 14 residues. Trimming removed 9 bases from V and 4 bases from J; junction bases left unmatched: 7. The chain's CDR3 is CASAGGPGTGELFF. CDR3 nucleotide sequence: TGTGCCAGCGCGGGGGGCCCAGGCACCGGGGAGCTGTTTTTT. The whole variable domain, remainder taken from reference TRBV19 and TRBJ2-2, is DGGITQSPKYLFRKEGQNVTLSCEQNLNHDAMYWYRQDPGQGLRLIYYSQIVNDFQKGDIAEGYSVSREKKESFPLTVTSAQKNPTAFYLCASAGGPGTGELFFGEGSRLTVL.

The J gene is TRBJ2-2, the V gene TRBV10-2, with 10 bases aligning to TRBD2. Germline lookup yields CDR1 WSHSY and CDR2 SAAADI. This CDR3 spans 16 amino acids. Germline trimming cut 6 bases from V and 4 bases from J; bases unmatched to any gene: 8. This CDR3 reads CASRDGLAAFTGELFF. The DNA for the CDR3 is TGCGCCAGCAGAGATGGACTAGCGGCATTCACCGGGGAGCTGTTTTTT.

This rearrangement joins TRBV6-1 to TRBJ2-7, with D maybe TRBD1 (6 bases). The V and J ends lost 4 bases and 6 bases respectively, with 16 bases between them. This CDR3 is built from 14 residues. Germline CDR1 and CDR2: MNHNS and SASEGT. In nucleotides, the CDR3 is TGTGCCAGCAGTGCCCAGGGGAAGGCCTCCGAGCAGTACTTC. Protein product: CASSAQGKASEQYF.

The genes are TRBV19 and TRBJ1-5; no definite D call. Trimming removed 3 bases from V and 0 bases from J, with 12 bases in between. The CDR3 loop spans 16 amino acids. Germline V gene data show CDR1 as LNHDA and CDR2 as SQIVND (reference sequence). DNA for the CDR3: TGTGCCAGTAGTATGACCGGATCGATTAGCAATCAGCCCCAGCATTTT. Its protein product is CASSMTGSISNQPQHF.

In its sample, this clone was seen once. Other nucleotide sequences from this sample produce the same CDR3. The chain links TRBV19 to TRBJ2-7; D is ambiguous. Trimming took 3 bases from V and 0 from J, leaving 6 bases between them. Germline CDR1 and CDR2: LNHDA and SQIVND (reference sequence). The CDR3 is 13 residues long. The CDR3 DNA reads as TGTGCCAGTAGTATTTACCACTCCTACGAGCAGTACTTC. This sequence encodes CASSIYHSYEQYF.

The chain combines TRBV6-5 with TRBJ2-4; perhaps TRBD1 as D (5 bases). Germline-derived CDR1 and CDR2 are MNHEY and SVGAGI. V was trimmed by 4 bases and J by 4 bases, leaving 8 bases between them. The CDR3 has 13 amino acids. CDR3: CASSSNRKNIQYF. The CDR3 bases are TGTGCCAGCAGTTCTAACAGGAAAAACATTCAGTACTTC.

The table lists this clone with a count of one. The gene calls are TRBV6-1 and TRBJ1-1; TRBD1 matches at 11 bases. The CDR3 has 13 residues. CDR1 and CDR2 from the germline V gene are MNHNS and SASEGT. V lost 7 bases and J lost 6; bases outside the gene matches: 4. The CDR3 sequence: CASKGQGGAEAFF. The DNA for the CDR3 is TGTGCCAGCAAGGGACAGGGGGGTGCTGAAGCTTTCTTT.

This clone appeared a single time. V gene TRBV5-6 combines with J gene TRBJ2-7; 8 nucleotides agree with TRBD1. The CDR3 sequence is 14 residues long. Germline V CDR1 and CDR2: SGHDT, YYEEEE. J gave up 4 bases and V 3 bases, and 6 bases lay outside the gene matches. The CDR3 sequence: CASSYLDRVYEQYF. CDR3 nucleotides: TGTGCCAGCAGCTACTTGGACAGGGTATACGAGCAGTACTTC. The whole variable domain, filled in from reference TRBV5-6 and TRBJ2-7, reads DAGVTQSPTHLIKTRGQQVTLRCSPKSGHDTVSWYQQALGQGPQFIFQYYEEEERQRGNFPDRFSGHQFPNYSSELNVNALLLGDSALYLCASSYLDRVYEQYFGPGTRLTVT.

The gene calls are TRBV27 and TRBJ2-1; the D is unclear. The CDR3 runs to 14 residues. V lost 3 bases to trimming and J lost 2 bases, with 8 bases between them. Germline values: CDR1 MNHEY, CDR2 SMNVEV (reference sequence). CDR3 in DNA: TGTGCCAGCAGTTTGAAGGCCCCCTACAATGAGCAGTTCTTC. This codes for CASSLKAPYNEQFF.

J is TRBJ2-7 and V is TRBV29-1, with D possibly matching TRBD1 (6 bases). The CDR3 has 17 residues. V lost 3 bases and J lost 3, with 24 bases in between. The germline V gene encodes CDR1 SQVTM and CDR2 ANQGSEA. CDR3 amino acids: CSVDGGLGGTRYYEQYF. In DNA, the CDR3 is TGCAGCGTTGATGGGGGCCTTGGGGGCACTAGATACTACGAGCAGTACTTC.

The rearrangement uses TRBV7-2 and TRBJ2-7; the match to TRBD2 covers 13 bases. The CDR3 runs to 16 residues. V shed 6 bases and J 0 bases; nucleotides not matched to a gene: 5. Looked up from germline, CDR1 is SGHTA and CDR2 is FQGNSA. DNA for the CDR3: TGTGCCAGCAGACGGGGACTAGCGGGGACCTCCTACGAGCAGTACTTC. This encodes CASRRGLAGTSYEQYF.

The chain has TRBV4-1 and TRBJ2-3, with D perhaps matching TRBD2 (6 bases). Trimming pared 0 bases from V and 2 bases from J, leaving 18 bases between. CDR1 and CDR2 (germline): MGHRA, YSYEKL. CDR3 size: 18 residues. DNA of the CDR3: TGCGCCAGCAGCCAAGACGATGTGGCGGGGTCCCTCACAGATACGCAGTATTTT. Translated, it gives CASSQDDVAGSLTDTQYF.

This clone was found once. This chain uses TRBV29-1 with TRBJ2-5; the match to TRBD2 covers 12 bases. The CDR3 contains 18 residues. CDR1 is SQVTM, CDR2 ANQGSEA, per germline. Germline trimming cut 4 bases from V and 5 bases from J; bases unmatched to any gene: 17. The CDR3 DNA is TGCAGCGTTGCCCCCCTAGTTTCGCCTAGCGGGAGGGGGGAGACCCAGTACTTC. This codes for CSVAPLVSPSGRGETQYF.

The rearrangement uses TRBV5-4 and TRBJ2-7; either TRBD1 or TRBD2 may fit D (6 bases each). The CDR3 loop spans 14 amino acids. With 4 bases removed from V and 6 bases from J, the gap between germline ends came to 17 bases. The germline gives CDR1 SGHNT, CDR2 YYREEE (reference sequence). The CDR3 bases are TGTGCCAGCAGCGCGCGGGACACCATCGGCGAGCAGTACTTC. Residues: CASSARDTIGEQYF. The full variable domain, rest sourced from reference TRBV5-4 and TRBJ2-7, is ETGVTQSPTHLIKTRGQQVTLRCSSQSGHNTVSWYQQALGQGPQFIFQYYREEENGRGNFPPRFSGLQFPNYSSELNVNALELDDSALYLCASSARDTIGEQYFGPGTRLTVT.

The V gene is TRBV30, the J gene TRBJ1-2, with unresolved D. This CDR3 has 15 amino acids. Germline CDR1 is GTSNPN and CDR2 is SVGIG (reference sequence). V was trimmed by 0 bases and J by 0 bases, leaving 11 bases between them. CDR3 sequence: CAWSVRRQPNYGYTF. For the CDR3, the DNA is TGTGCCTGGAGTGTCCGGAGGCAACCTAACTATGGCTACACCTTC. The whole variable domain, filled in from reference TRBV30 and TRBJ1-2, reads SQTIHQWPATLVQPVGSPLSLECTVEGTSNPNLYWYRQAAGRGLQLLFYSVGIGQISSEVPQNLSASRPQDRQFILSSKKLLLSDSGFYLCAWSVRRQPNYGYTFGSGTRLTVV.